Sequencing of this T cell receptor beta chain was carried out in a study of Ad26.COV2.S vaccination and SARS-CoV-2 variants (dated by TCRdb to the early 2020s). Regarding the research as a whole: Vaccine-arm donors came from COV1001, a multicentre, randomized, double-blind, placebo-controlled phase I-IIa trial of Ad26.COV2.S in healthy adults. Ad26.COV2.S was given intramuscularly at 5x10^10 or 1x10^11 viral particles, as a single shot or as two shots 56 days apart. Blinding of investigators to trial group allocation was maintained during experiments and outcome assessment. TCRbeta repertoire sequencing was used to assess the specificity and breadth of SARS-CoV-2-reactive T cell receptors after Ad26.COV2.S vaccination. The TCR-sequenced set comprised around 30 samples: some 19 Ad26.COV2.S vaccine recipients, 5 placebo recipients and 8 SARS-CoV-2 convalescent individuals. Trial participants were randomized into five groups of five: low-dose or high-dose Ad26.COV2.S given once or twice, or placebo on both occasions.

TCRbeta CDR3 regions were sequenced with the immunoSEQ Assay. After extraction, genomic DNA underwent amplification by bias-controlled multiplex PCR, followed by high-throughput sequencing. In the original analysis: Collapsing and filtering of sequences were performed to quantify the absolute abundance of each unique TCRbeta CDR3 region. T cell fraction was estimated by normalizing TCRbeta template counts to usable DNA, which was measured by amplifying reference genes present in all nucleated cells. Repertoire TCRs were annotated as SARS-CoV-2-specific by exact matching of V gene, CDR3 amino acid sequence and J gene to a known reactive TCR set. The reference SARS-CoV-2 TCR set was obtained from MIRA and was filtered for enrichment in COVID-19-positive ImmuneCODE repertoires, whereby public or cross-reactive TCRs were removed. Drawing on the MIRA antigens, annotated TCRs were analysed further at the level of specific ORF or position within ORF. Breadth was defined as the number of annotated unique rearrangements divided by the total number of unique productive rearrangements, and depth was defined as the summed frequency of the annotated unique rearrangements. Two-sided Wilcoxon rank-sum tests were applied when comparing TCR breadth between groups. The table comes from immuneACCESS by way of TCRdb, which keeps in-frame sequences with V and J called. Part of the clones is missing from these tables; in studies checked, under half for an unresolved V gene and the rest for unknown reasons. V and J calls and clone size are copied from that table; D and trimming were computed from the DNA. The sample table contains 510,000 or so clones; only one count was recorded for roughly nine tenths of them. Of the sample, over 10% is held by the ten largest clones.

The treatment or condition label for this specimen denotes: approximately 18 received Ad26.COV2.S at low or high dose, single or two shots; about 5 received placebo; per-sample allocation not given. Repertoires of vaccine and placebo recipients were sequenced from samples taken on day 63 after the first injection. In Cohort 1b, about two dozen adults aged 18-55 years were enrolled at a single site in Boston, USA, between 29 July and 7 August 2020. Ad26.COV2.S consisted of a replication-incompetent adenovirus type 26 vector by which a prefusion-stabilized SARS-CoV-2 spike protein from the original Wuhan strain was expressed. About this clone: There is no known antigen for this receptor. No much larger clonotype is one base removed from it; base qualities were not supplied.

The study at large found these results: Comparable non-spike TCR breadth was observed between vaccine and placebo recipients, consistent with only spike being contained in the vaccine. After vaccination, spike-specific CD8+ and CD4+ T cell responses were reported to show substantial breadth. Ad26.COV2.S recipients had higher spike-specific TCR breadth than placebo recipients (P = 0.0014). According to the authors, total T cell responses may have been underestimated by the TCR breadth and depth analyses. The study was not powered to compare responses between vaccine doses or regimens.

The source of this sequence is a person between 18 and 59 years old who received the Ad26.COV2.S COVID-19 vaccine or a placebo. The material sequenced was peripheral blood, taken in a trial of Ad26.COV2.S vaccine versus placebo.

The nucleotide sequence reads TGTGCCTGGGACCGGTCGGGGAACACTGAAGCTTTCTTT. Protein translation: CAWDRSGNTEAFF. The sequence links TRBV30 to TRBJ1-1; the D gene assignment is ambiguous. Taken from the germline V gene (reference sequence), the CDR1 and CDR2 loops are GTSNPN and SVGIG. The CDR3 has 13 amino acids, counting the end cysteine and phenylalanine. The retained sequence is limited to the CDR3, 39 bases, with the frame set at the first base. Trimming costs V 5 bases and J 1 base, and their ends lie 11 bases apart.